The rows below give T cell receptor beta chains drawn from one sample of a study of vaccination effects on CD4 cells after COVID-19. Antigen specificity for these receptors is unknown. TCRdb's table, derived via immunoSEQ multiplex PCR, lists solely in-frame clones and lacks some. This sample has tens of thousands of clones, with less than 80% found just once. Specimen: CD4+ T cells from PBMCs cultured without peptide, collected after COVID-19 vaccination. The receptors were gathered from a human donor who received a COVID-19 vaccine. The CDR3 runs from the conserved cysteine through the conserved F or W. Each record gives: clone size, D gene, V gene, CDR3 protein. The D gene is left open where the match is weak. Clone size is stated in some rows and not others, as once, few, many or a class when expanded.

abundance: few
d_gene: .
v_gene: TRBV7-2
CDR3aa: CASSSGTPEKLFF

abundance: .
d_gene: .
v_gene: TRBV7-3
CDR3aa: CASSLTSYTEAFF

abundance: .
d_gene: .
v_gene: TRBV11-2
CDR3aa: CASKRSRGGTNEKLFF

abundance: .
d_gene: .
v_gene: TRBV18
CDR3aa: CASSPRNGLVNTEAFF

abundance: .
d_gene: .
v_gene: TRBV2
CDR3aa: CASNFPLDEQFF

abundance: .
d_gene: .
v_gene: TRBV12-3/TRBV12-4
CDR3aa: CASSFAVRETQYF

abundance: few
d_gene: TRBD1
v_gene: TRBV5-1
CDR3aa: CASSLADWTGSGYTF

abundance: .
d_gene: .
v_gene: TRBV6-1
CDR3aa: CASSEDPGGAGGYTF

abundance: .
d_gene: .
v_gene: TRBV5-6
CDR3aa: CASSPYLGGWDTEAFF

abundance: .
d_gene: .
v_gene: TRBV24-1
CDR3aa: CATSEAGNTGELFF

abundance: .
d_gene: .
v_gene: TRBV6-1
CDR3aa: CASSDKYRDEKLFF

abundance: few
d_gene: .
v_gene: TRBV15
CDR3aa: CATSRDAAPETQYF

abundance: .
d_gene: .
v_gene: TRBV5-1
CDR3aa: CASSPETGSYPRPDYGYTF